The 19 T cell receptor beta chains reported below all come from one sample, sequenced in a study of T-cell memory formation after mild COVID-19. MiXCR was run by TCRdb on the 5' RACE reads, yielding one entry per CDR3 protein. The sample records about 190,000 distinct CDR3 sequences, roughly 18% being singletons. The sequencing sample was made of PBMCs or a T cell subset sorted from them (not recorded which). All receptors come from an adult woman who had mild COVID-19 (a few samples of this study predate the infection). Cell type and time point are not known.

The chain has TRBV9 and TRBJ1-6, with 9 bases fitting TRBD1. After removal of 4 bases from V and 10 bases from J, the junction contained 9 bases not matched to a gene. There are 15 residues in the CDR3. CDR1 SGDLS and CDR2 YYNGEE come from the germline V gene. CDR3 sequence (DNA): TGTGCCAGCAGCATTTCCGGGACAGGGCAATCACCCCTCCACTTT. This encodes CASSISGTGQSPLHF. The complete variable domain, with remaining parts taken from reference TRBV9 and TRBJ1-6, reads DSGVTQTPKHLITATGQRVTLRCSPRSGDLSVYWYQQSLDQGLQFLIQYYNGEERAKGNILERFSAQQFPDLHSELNLSSLELGDSALYFCASSISGTGQSPLHFGNGTRLTVT.

The chain is built from TRBV20-1 and TRBJ2-7; the D gene is possibly TRBD1 (6 bases). Per the germline V gene, CDR1 is DFQATT and CDR2 is SNEGSKA (reference sequence). This CDR3 has 13 residues. Trimming left V 6 bases short and J 2 bases short, with 14 bases between. The CDR3 sequence: CSANPGDTYEQYF. Here the CDR3 DNA reads TGCAGTGCCAACCCAGGGGACACCTACGAGCAGTACTTC.

The chain is built from TRBV7-2 and TRBJ1-2; 9 bases align to TRBD1. Germline V gene sequence: CDR1 SGHTA, CDR2 FQGNSA. After removal of 4 bases from V and 8 bases from J, the junction contained 8 bases not matched to a gene. The CDR3 covers 14 residues. The CDR3 is CASSSMDRGRGYTF. DNA of the CDR3: TGTGCCAGCAGCTCAATGGACAGGGGTCGCGGCTACACCTTC.

The chain employs TRBV12-3 or TRBV12-4 and TRBJ1-2; the D gene is possibly TRBD1 (6 bases). The CDR3 consists of 15 residues. Trimming took off 3 bases at V and 0 bases at J, with 11 bases between the two ends. In DNA form, the CDR3 reads TGTGCCAGCAGTTTTGGACAGAATACTAACTATGGCTACACCTTC. Its protein is CASSFGQNTNYGYTF.

This clonotype has just a few counts. The chain joins TRBV6-1 to TRBJ2-2; 7 bases map to TRBD1. The CDR3 has 13 residues. Germline V gives CDR1 MNHNS, CDR2 SASEGT. The J segment lost 8 bases and the V segment lost 8 bases, leaving 8 bases of the junction unmatched. In DNA, the CDR3 is TGTGCCAGCTCGGGACAGCAAGCAGGGGAGCTGTTTTTT. Translated, it gives CASSGQQAGELFF.

The V gene is TRBV27, the J gene TRBJ2-5, with D tentatively TRBD1 (6 bases). CDR1 and CDR2 (germline): MNHEY, SMNVEV (reference sequence). Trimming left V 5 bases short and J 1 base short, with 14 bases between. The CDR3 loop spans 15 amino acids. CDR3 loop: CASSPTSGVQETQYF. For the CDR3, the DNA is TGTGCCAGCAGTCCTACGTCAGGGGTCCAAGAGACCCAGTACTTC.

The CDR3: CSAQGTYEQYF. For the CDR3, the DNA is TGCAGTGCCCAGGGGACCTACGAGCAGTACTTC. V usage is TRBV20-1 and J usage is TRBJ2-7; maybe TRBD1 (6 bases). The CDR3 contains 11 residues. Germline lookup yields CDR1 DFQATT and CDR2 SNEGSKA (reference sequence). Trimming left V 6 bases short and J 2 bases short, with 8 bases between.

This clonotype was picked up a small number of times. V is TRBV7-2 and J is TRBJ1-6; maybe TRBD1 (6 bases). The CDR3 consists of 15 residues. Germline V gene data show CDR1 as SGHTA and CDR2 as FQGNSA. V was pared by 5 bases and J by 6 bases, with 14 bases between. DNA of the CDR3: TGTGCCAGCAGCCTGACTCAGGGGACTAATTCACCCCTCCACTTT. Protein: CASSLTQGTNSPLHF.

The table lists this clonotype with a few counts. V gene TRBV9 combines with J gene TRBJ1-1; D not resolved. The CDR3 runs 15 residues. V lost 0 bases and J lost 1, with 10 bases in between. The germline CDR1 and CDR2 sequences are SGDLS and YYNGEE. The CDR3 coding sequence is TGTGCCAGCAGCGTAGACACCGGATCGAACACTGAAGCTTTCTTT. Protein product: CASSVDTGSNTEAFF.

This clonotype was seen at least ten times. The rearrangement uses TRBV5-6 and TRBJ2-1; the D gene is possibly TRBD2 (7 bases). Germline-derived CDR1 and CDR2 are SGHDT and YYEEEE. The germline V and J ends were trimmed by 0 bases and 0 bases, with 13 bases remaining between them. This CDR3 has 17 residues. The CDR3 loop reads CASSLGGGLVSYNEQFF. CDR3 DNA sequence: TGTGCCAGCAGCTTGGGGGGGGGCCTAGTCTCCTACAATGAGCAGTTCTTC.

This clonotype was counted a few times. J is TRBJ1-2 and V is TRBV12-3 or TRBV12-4; maybe TRBD1 (5 bases). CDR3 length equals 13 residues. V was pared by 6 bases and J by 2 bases, with 10 bases between. The CDR3 DNA reads as TGTGCCAGCAGACTTACAGGAAACTATGGCTACACCTTC. Translated, it gives CASRLTGNYGYTF.

This clonotype was detected many times. The rearrangement links TRBV7-2 to TRBJ2-3; D gene uncertain. The germline V gene encodes CDR1 SGHTA and CDR2 FQGNSA. V gave up 1 base and J gave up 2 bases, with 4 bases separating them. The CDR3 totals 13 residues. The CDR3 is CASSLGPTDTQYF. CDR3 in DNA: TGTGCCAGCAGCTTAGGCCCCACAGATACGCAGTATTTT.

This rearrangement joins TRBV12-3 or TRBV12-4 to TRBJ1-3; TRBD1 might be the D (6 bases). The ends were cut back, 6 bases at V and 4 bases at J, with 22 bases in the middle. The CDR3 length is 17 residues. The CDR3: CASSRSEGQIIGNTIYF. CDR3 bases: TGTGCCAGCAGCCGAAGTGAAGGACAGATCATCGGAAACACCATATATTTT.

This clonotype has more than one count but fewer than ten. CDR3 in amino acids: CASSPTPVREGYTF. CDR3 nucleotide sequence: TGTGCCAGCAGTCCCACACCAGTGAGAGAAGGCTACACCTTC. The chain is built from TRBV27 and TRBJ1-2; no definite D call. Trimming pared 5 bases from V and 8 bases from J, leaving 18 bases between. Germline V gene lookup returns CDR1 MNHEY and CDR2 SMNVEV (reference sequence). The CDR3 runs to 14 residues.

This clonotype was picked up a small number of times. The chain has TRBV7-9 and TRBJ1-1, with a possible D match to TRBD1 (6 bases). This CDR3 is built from 16 residues. Germline V CDR1 and CDR2: SEHNR, FQNEAQ (reference sequence). V shed 4 bases and J shed 2 bases, with 17 bases lying between them. This CDR3 reads CASSSNRAGRNTEAFF. CDR3 coding DNA: TGTGCCAGCAGCTCAAACAGGGCTGGGAGAAACACTGAAGCTTTCTTT.

This clonotype was counted a few times. The chain links TRBV5-6 to TRBJ2-5, with 14 bases fitting TRBD2. The trim removed 1 base at V and 2 bases at J, leaving 4 bases unmatched. Looked up from germline, CDR1 is SGHDT and CDR2 is YYEEEE. The CDR3 has 17 amino acids. The DNA of the CDR3 is TGTGCCAGCAGCTTGAGACTAGCGGGGGGGAGGCAAGAGACCCAGTACTTC. Protein product: CASSLRLAGGRQETQYF.

This chain uses TRBV11-2 with TRBJ2-2; D is possibly TRBD2 (6 bases). Germline V gene data show CDR1 as SGHAT and CDR2 as FQNNGV. The CDR3 runs 12 residues. Trimming pared 3 bases from V and 12 bases from J, leaving 11 bases between. The CDR3: CASSFTSKKLFF. The CDR3 region has the DNA TGTGCCAGCAGCTTCACTAGCAAGAAGCTGTTTTTT.

The chain employs TRBV29-1 and TRBJ2-3; no clear D gene. This CDR3 is built from 14 residues. Germline V gene lookup returns CDR1 SQVTM and CDR2 ANQGSEA. The ends were cut back, 1 base at V and 2 bases at J, with 10 bases in the middle. The CDR3 region has the DNA TGCAGCGTTGAAGCGGGTACCCCCACAGATACGCAGTATTTT. Translated: CSVEAGTPTDTQYF.

V is TRBV12-3 or TRBV12-4 and J is TRBJ1-6; maybe TRBD1 (6 bases). Trimming removed 9 bases at V and 6 bases at J, with 15 bases between. This CDR3 spans 14 amino acids. The CDR3 loop is CASGGGSSNSPLHF. The CDR3 nucleotides read TGTGCCAGTGGGGGGGGCAGCTCTAATTCACCCCTCCACTTT.